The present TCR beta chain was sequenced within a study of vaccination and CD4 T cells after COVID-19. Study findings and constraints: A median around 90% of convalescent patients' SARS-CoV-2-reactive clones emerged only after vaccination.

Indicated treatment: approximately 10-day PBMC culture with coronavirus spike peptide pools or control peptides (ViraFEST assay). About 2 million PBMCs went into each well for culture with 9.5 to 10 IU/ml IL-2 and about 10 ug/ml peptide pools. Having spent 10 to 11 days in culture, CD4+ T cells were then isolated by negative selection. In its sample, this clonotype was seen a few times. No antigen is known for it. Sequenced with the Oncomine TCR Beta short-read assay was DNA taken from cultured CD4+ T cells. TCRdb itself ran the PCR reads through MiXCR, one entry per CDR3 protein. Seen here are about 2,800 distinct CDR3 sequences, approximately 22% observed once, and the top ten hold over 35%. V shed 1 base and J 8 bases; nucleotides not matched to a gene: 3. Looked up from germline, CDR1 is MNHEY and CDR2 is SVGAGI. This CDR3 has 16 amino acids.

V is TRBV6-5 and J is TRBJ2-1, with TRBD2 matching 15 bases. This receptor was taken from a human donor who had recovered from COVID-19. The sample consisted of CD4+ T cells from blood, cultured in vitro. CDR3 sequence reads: CASSYWTSGGADEQFF. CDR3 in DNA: TGTGCCAGCAGTTACTGGACTAGCGGGGGGGCCGATGAGCAGTTCTTC.